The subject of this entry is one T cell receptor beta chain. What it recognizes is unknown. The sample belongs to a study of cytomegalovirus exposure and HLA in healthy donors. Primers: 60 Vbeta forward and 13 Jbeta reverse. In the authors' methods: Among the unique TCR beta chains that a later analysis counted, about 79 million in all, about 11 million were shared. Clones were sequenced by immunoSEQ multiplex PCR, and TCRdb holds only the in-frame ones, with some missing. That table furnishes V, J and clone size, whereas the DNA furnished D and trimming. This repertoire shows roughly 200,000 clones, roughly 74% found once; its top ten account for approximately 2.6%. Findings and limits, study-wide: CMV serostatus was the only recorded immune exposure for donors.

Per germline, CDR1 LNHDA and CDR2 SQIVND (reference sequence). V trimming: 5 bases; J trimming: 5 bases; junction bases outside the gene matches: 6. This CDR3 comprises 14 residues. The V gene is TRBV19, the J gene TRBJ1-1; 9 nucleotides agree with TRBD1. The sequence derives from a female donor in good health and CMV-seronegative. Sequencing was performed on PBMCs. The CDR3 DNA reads TGTGCCAGTAGTTGGACAGGGGCCGGGACTGAAGCTTTCTTT. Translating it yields CASSWTGAGTEAFF.